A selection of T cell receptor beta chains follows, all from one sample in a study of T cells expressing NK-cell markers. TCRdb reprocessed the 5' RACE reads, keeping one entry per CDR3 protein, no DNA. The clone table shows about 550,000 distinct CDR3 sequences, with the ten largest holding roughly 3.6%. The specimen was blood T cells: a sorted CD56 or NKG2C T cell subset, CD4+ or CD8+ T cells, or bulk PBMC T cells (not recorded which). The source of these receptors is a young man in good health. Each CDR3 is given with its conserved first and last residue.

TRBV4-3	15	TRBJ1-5	CASSQYRGSNQPQHF
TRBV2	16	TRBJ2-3	CASPQGAAGHTDTQYF
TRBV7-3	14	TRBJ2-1	CASSPRQGAGEQFF
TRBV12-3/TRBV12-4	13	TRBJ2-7	CASTGGLIGEQYF
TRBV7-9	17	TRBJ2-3	CASSRVSASGGTDTQYF
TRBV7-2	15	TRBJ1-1	CASSARSGWNTEAFF
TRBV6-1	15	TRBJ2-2	CASSRDRGRVGELFF
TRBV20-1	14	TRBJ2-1	CSARALPNYNEQFF
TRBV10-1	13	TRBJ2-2	CASSDWGAGELFF
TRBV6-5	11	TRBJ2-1	CASSYGHEQFF
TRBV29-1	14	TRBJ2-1	CSVEEPKNSGEQFF
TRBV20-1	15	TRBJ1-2	CSARDTATENYGYTF
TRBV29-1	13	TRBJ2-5	CSVEKFRGETQYF
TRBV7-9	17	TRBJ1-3	CASSRTGTSSSGNTIYF
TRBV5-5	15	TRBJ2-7	CASSRGQGPNYEQYF
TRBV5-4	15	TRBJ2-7	CASSPGTSAIHEQYF
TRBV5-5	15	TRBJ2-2	CASSLLSAKTGELFF
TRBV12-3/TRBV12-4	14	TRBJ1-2	CASGGSRANYGYTF
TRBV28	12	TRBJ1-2	CASSSLKYGYTF
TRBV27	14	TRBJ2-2	CASSHNRQSGELFF
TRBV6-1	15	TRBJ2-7	CASSRHDPSSYEQYF
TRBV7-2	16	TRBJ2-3	CASSVGNSGSSDTQYF
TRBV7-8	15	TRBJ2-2	CASSILAGITGELFF
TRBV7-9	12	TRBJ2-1	CASSKVLYEQFF
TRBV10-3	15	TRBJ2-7	CAISVGVTHSYEQYF
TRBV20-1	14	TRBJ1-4	CSVTVPGHNEKLFF
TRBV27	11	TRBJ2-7	CASGREVEQYF
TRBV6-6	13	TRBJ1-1	CACRAGFYTEAFF
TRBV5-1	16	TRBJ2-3	CASSLADYPSTDTQYF
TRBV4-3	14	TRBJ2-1	CASSQGDSSEEQFF
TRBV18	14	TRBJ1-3	CASSPLDLGNTIYF
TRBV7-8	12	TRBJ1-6	CASSLEPLPLHF
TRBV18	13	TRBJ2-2	CASSPGPDGELFF
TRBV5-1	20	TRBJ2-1	CASRSKALGSITFNYNEQFF
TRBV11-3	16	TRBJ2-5	CASSLVSPGVGETQYF
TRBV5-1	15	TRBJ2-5	CASSLFSRDQETQYF
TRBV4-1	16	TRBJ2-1	CASSQVRLAVYNEQFF
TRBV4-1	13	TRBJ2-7	CASSQSTIYEQYF
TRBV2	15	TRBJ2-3	CASRATHSSTDTQYF
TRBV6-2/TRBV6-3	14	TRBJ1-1	CASNPDRVNTEAFF
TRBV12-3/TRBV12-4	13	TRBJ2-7	CASRLPDSYEQYF
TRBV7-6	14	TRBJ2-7	CASSPPGALYEQYF
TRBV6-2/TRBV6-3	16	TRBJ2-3	CASSPGLAGGSDTQYF
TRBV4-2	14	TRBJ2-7	CASSSAKFVDEQYF
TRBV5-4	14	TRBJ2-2	CASSLSQLAGELFF
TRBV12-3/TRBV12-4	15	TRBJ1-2	CASSLAFSGRYGYTF
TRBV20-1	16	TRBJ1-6	CSASAREGDYNSPLHF
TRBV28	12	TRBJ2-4	CAIRDRAHIQYF
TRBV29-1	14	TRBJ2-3	CSVGRQGGTDTQYF